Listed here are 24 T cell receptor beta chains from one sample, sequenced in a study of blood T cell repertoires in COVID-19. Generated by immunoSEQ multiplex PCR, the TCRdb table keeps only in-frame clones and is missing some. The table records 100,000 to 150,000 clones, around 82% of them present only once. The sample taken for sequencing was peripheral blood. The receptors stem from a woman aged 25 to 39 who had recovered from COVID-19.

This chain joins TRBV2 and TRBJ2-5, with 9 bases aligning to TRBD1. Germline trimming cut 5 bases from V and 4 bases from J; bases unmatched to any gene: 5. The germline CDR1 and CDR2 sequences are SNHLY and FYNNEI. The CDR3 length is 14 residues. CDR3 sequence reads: CASSLQGAIETQYF. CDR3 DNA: TGTGCCAGCAGTCTACAGGGGGCTATAGAGACCCAGTACTTC.

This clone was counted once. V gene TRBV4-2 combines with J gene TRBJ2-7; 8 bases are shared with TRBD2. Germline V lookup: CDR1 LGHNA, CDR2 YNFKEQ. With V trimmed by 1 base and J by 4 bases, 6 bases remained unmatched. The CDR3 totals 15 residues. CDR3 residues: CASSQVAAGGYEQYF. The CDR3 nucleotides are TGTGCCAGCAGCCAAGTAGCGGCGGGGGGATACGAGCAGTACTTC.

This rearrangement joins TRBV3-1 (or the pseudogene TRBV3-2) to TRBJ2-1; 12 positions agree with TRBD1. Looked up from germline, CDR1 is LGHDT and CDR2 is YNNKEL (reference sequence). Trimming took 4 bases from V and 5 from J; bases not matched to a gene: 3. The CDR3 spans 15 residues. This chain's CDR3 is CASSLGQGAHNEQFF. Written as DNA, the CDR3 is TGTGCCAGCAGCCTGGGACAGGGGGCCCACAATGAGCAGTTCTTC.

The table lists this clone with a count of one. CDR3: CASSLRTSGNYYNEQFF. The DNA for the CDR3 is TGCGCCAGCAGCCTTCGGACTAGCGGGAACTACTACAATGAGCAGTTCTTC. The chain carries TRBV5-1 and TRBJ2-1; 12 bases are a match to TRBD2. The V gene end was trimmed by 4 bases and the J gene end by 3 bases; junction bases not matched to a gene: 8. This CDR3 region has 17 residues. CDR1 is SGHRS, CDR2 YFSETQ, per germline.

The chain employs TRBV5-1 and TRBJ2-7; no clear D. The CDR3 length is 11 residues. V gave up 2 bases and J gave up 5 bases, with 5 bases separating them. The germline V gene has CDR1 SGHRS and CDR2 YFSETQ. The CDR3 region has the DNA TGCGCCAGCAGCTTTAAAAACGAGCAGTACTTC. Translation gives CASSFKNEQYF.

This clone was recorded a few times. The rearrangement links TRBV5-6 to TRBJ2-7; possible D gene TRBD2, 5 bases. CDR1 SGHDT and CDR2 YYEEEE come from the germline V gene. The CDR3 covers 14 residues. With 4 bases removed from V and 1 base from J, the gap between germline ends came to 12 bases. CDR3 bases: TGTGCCAGCAGCCGGACTGGGGATTCCTACGAGCAGTACTTC. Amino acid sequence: CASSRTGDSYEQYF.

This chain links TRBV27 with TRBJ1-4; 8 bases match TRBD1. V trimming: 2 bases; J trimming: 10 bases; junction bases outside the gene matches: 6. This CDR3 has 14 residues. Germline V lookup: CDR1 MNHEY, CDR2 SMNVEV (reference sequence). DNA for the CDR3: TGTGCCAGCAGTTTACGACAGGGGCCTGGAAAACTGTTTTTT. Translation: CASSLRQGPGKLFF. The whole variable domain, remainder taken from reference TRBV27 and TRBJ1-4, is EAQVTQNPRYLITVTGKKLTVTCSQNMNHEYMSWYRQDPGLGLRQIYYSMNVEVTDKGDVPEGYKVSRKEKRNFPLILESPSPNQTSLYFCASSLRQGPGKLFFGSGTQLSVL.

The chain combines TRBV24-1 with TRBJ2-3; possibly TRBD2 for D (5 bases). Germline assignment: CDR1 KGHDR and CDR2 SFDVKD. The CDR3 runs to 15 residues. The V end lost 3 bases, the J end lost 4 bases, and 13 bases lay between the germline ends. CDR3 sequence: CATSDGRRTADTQYF. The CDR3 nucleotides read TGTGCCACCAGTGATGGGAGACGGACTGCAGATACGCAGTATTTT.

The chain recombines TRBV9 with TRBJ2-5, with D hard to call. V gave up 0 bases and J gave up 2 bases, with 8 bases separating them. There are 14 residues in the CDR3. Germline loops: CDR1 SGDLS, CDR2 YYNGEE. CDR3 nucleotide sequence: TGTGCCAGCAGCGTAGGACACCTACAAGAGACCCAGTACTTC. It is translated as CASSVGHLQETQYF.

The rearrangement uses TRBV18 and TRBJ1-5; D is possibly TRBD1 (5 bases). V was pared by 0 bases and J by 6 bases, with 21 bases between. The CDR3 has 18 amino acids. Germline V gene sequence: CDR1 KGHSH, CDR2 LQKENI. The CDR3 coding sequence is TGTGCCAGCTCACCACCGCATCCAATCGGCAGGGAGGGTCAGCCCCAGCATTTT. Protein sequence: CASSPPHPIGREGQPQHF.

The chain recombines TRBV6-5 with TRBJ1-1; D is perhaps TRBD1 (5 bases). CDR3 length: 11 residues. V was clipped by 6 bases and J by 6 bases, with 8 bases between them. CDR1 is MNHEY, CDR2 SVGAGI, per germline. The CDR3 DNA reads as TGTGCCAGCAGATCAGGGCCTGAAGCTTTCTTT. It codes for CASRSGPEAFF.

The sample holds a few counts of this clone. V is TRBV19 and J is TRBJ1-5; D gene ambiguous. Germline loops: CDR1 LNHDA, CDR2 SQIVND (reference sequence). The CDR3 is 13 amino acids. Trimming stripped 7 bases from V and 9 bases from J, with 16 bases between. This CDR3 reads CASIDTPGRPQHF. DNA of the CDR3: TGTGCCAGTATTGACACCCCCGGGAGGCCCCAGCATTTT.

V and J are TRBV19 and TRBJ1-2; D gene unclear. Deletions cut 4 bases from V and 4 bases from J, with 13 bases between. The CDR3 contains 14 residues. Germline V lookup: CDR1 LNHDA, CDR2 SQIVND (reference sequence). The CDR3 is CASSTGEGLYGYTF. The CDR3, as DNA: TGTGCCAGTAGTACCGGGGAAGGGCTCTATGGCTACACCTTC. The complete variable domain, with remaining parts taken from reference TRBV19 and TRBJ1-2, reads DGGITQSPKYLFRKEGQNVTLSCEQNLNHDAMYWYRQDPGQGLRLIYYSQIVNDFQKGDIAEGYSVSREKKESFPLTVTSAQKNPTAFYLCASSTGEGLYGYTFGSGTRLTVV.

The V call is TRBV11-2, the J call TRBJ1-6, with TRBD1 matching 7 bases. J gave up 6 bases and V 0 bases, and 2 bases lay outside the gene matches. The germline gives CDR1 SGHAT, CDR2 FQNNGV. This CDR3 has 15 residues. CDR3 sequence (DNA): TGTGCCAGCAGCTTAGACGACAGGGTTAATTCACCCCTCCACTTT. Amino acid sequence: CASSLDDRVNSPLHF. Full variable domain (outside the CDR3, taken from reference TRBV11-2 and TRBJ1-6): EAGVAQSPRYKIIEKRQSVAFWCNPISGHATLYWYQQILGQGPKLLIQFQNNGVVDDSQLPKDRFSAERLKGVDSTLKIQPAKLEDSAVYLCASSLDDRVNSPLHFGNGTRLTVT.

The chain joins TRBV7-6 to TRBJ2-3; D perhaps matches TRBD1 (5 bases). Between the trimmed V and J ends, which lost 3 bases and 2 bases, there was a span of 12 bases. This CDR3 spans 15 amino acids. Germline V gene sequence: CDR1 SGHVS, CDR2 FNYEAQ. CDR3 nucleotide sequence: TGTGCCAGCAGCTTCCAGGGAACCCCCACAGATACGCAGTATTTT. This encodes CASSFQGTPTDTQYF.

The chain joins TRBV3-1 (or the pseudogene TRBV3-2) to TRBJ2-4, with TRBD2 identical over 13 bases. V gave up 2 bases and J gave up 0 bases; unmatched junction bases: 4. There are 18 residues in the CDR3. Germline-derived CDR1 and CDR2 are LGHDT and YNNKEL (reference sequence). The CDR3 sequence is CASSQPGLAGLAKNIQYF. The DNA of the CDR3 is TGTGCCAGCAGCCAACCGGGACTAGCGGGACTAGCCAAAAACATTCAGTACTTC.

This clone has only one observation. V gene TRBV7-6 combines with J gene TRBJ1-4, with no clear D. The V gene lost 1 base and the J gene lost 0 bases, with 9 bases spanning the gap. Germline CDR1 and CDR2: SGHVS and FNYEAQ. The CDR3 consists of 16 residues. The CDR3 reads CASSLGLGPTNEKLFF. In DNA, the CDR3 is TGTGCCAGCAGCTTAGGTCTTGGGCCAACTAATGAAAAACTGTTTTTT.

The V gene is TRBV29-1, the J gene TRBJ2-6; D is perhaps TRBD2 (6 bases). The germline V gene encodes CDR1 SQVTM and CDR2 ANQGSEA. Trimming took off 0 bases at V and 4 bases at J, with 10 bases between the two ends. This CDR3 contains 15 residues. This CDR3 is CSVEEAGYGANVLTF. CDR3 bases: TGCAGCGTTGAAGAGGCGGGGTACGGGGCCAACGTCCTGACTTTC. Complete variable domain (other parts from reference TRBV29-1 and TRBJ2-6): SAVISQKPSRDICQRGTSLTIQCQVDSQVTMMFWYRQQPGQSLTLIATANQGSEATYESGFVIDKFPISRPNLTFSTLTVSNMSPEDSSIYLCSVEEAGYGANVLTFGAGSRLTVL.

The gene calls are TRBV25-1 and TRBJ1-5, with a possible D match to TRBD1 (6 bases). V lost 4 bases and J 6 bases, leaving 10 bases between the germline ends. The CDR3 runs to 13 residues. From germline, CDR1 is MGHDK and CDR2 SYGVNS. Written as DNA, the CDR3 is TGTGCCAGCAGTGCCTTAGGGGGTCAGCCCCAGCATTTT. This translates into CASSALGGQPQHF.

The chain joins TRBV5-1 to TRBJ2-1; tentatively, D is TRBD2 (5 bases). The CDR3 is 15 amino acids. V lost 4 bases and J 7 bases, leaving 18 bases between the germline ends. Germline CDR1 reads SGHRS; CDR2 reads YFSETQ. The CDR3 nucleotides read TGCGCCAGCAGCACGGGAATTGAGAAAATGAATGAGCAGTTCTTC. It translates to CASSTGIEKMNEQFF. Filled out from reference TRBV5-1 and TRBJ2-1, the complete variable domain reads KAGVTQTPRYLIKTRGQQVTLSCSPISGHRSVSWYQQTPGQGLQFLFEYFSETQRNKGNFPGRFSGRQFSNSRSEMNVSTLELGDSALYLCASSTGIEKMNEQFFGPGTRLTVL.

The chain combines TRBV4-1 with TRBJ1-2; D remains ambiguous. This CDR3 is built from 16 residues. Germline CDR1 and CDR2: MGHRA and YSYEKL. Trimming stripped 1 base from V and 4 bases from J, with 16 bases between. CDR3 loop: CASSQGSLAEVYGYTF. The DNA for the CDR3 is TGCGCCAGCAGCCAAGGTAGCCTCGCCGAGGTCTATGGCTACACCTTC.

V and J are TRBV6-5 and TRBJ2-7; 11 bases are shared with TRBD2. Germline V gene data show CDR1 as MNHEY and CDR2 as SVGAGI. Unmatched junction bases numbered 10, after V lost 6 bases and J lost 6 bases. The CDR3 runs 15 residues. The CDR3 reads CASRMKGLAGGEQYF. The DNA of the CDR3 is TGTGCCAGCAGGATGAAGGGGCTAGCGGGAGGCGAGCAGTACTTC.

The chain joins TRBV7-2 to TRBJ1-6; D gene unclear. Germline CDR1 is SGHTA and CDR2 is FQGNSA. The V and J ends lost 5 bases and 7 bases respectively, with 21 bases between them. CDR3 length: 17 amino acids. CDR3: CASSPLGRTHGNSPLHF. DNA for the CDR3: TGTGCCAGCAGCCCACTGGGAAGGACTCACGGCAATTCACCCCTCCACTTT.

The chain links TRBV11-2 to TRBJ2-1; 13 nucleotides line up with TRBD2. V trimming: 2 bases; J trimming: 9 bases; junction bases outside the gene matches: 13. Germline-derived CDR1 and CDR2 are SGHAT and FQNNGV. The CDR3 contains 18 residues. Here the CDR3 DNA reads TGTGCCAGCAGCTTATCCCCCCTACTAGCGGGAGGGCCCGGTGAGCAGTTCTTC. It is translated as CASSLSPLLAGGPGEQFF.